This TCR beta chain was profiled in a study of blood T cell repertoires in COVID-19. Overall study: Whether acute or convalescent, the COVID-19 samples came from the United States, Italy and Spain.

Original methodology: How many nucleated cells were present was estimated from reference gene primer amplification. Profiling relied on immunoSEQ multiplex PCR, and the TCRdb table lists in-frame clones only, not all of them. D and trimming come from the DNA, and the V and J calls and clone size come from that table. The sample has some 200,000 clones, around three quarters seen once; the top ten hold roughly 6.7%. Germline loops: CDR1 LGHNA, CDR2 YSLEER. The CDR3 contains 16 residues. After removal of 0 bases from V and 6 bases from J, the junction contained 8 bases not matched to a gene. The rearrangement uses TRBV4-3 and TRBJ2-3; 8 bases match TRBD2. The sequence was obtained from a woman in her seventies with acute or convalescent COVID-19. The source material was peripheral blood. CDR3: CASSQDKGLVVDTQYF. CDR3 bases: TGCGCCAGCAGCCAAGATAAGGGACTAGTCGTGGATACGCAGTATTTT.